A selection of T cell receptor beta chains follows, all from one sample in a study of molecular identifiers for immune sequencing clone quantification. TCRdb fed the PCR reads into MiXCR, producing one record per CDR3 protein. Of 40,000 to 50,000 distinct CDR3 sequences in the sample, 19% are singletons; the top ten hold more than 0.95%. Sequencing was done on a sample of naive CD8+ T cells from blood, with Jurkat cell RNA spiked in. The receptors were gathered from a human donor in good health. Some libraries in this study had Jurkat cell RNA spiked in. The CDR3 runs from the conserved cysteine through the conserved F or W. The D gene is left open where the match is weak. Only some rows state a clone size, as once, few, many or a class for expanded clones.

D gene: TRBD1
clone size: many
V gene: TRBV30
J gene: TRBJ1-2
CDR3 protein: CAWSGAGGAYTF
CDR3 DNA: TGTGCCTGGAGTGGGGCAGGGGGCGCGTACACCTTC

D gene: -
clone size: many
V gene: TRBV19
J gene: TRBJ2-2
CDR3 protein: CASRTGAGELFF
CDR3 DNA: TGTGCCAGTAGGACGGGGGCCGGGGAGCTGTTTTTT

D gene: -
clone size: many
V gene: TRBV9
J gene: TRBJ2-2
CDR3 protein: CASSVVTGGYTGELFF
CDR3 DNA: TGTGCCAGCAGCGTAGTGACGGGTGGTTACACCGGGGAGCTGTTTTTT

D gene: -
clone size: medium-sized
V gene: TRBV6-5
J gene: TRBJ2-7
CDR3 protein: CASSWGESSYEQYF
CDR3 DNA: TGTGCCAGCAGTTGGGGAGAGAGCTCCTACGAGCAGTACTTC

D gene: -
clone size: many
V gene: TRBV6-1
J gene: TRBJ2-3
CDR3 protein: CASSEDLRLPVNTQYF
CDR3 DNA: TGTGCCAGCAGTGAAGACCTCAGACTACCCGTGAATACGCAGTATTTT

D gene: -
clone size: -
V gene: TRBV2
J gene: TRBJ1-2
CDR3 protein: CASSERTDPNYGYTF
CDR3 DNA: TGTGCCAGCAGTGAAAGGACAGATCCTAACTATGGCTACACCTTC

D gene: -
clone size: many
V gene: TRBV20-1
J gene: TRBJ1-6
CDR3 protein: CSARNERASGSPLHF
CDR3 DNA: TGCAGTGCTAGAAACGAGCGGGCATCGGGTTCACCCCTCCACTTT

D gene: -
clone size: many
V gene: TRBV7-6
J gene: TRBJ2-7
CDR3 protein: CASSLSAGTREQYF
CDR3 DNA: TGTGCCAGCAGCTTATCGGCAGGAACGAGGGAGCAGTACTTC

D gene: -
clone size: -
V gene: TRBV19
J gene: TRBJ2-3
CDR3 protein: CASSTWGSTDTQYF
CDR3 DNA: TGTGCCAGTAGTACCTGGGGAAGCACAGATACGCAGTATTTT

D gene: -
clone size: many
V gene: TRBV20-1
J gene: TRBJ1-2
CDR3 protein: CSARVAEVNYGYTF
CDR3 DNA: TGCAGTGCTAGAGTTGCAGAAGTGAACTATGGCTACACCTTC

D gene: -
clone size: many
V gene: TRBV28
J gene: TRBJ1-5
CDR3 protein: CASSLRDIGNQPQHF
CDR3 DNA: TGTGCCAGCAGTTTAAGGGATATCGGCAATCAGCCCCAGCATTTT

D gene: -
clone size: many
V gene: TRBV4-1
J gene: TRBJ2-5
CDR3 protein: CASSLVNQETQYF
CDR3 DNA: TGCGCCAGCAGCCTCGTAAACCAGGAGACCCAGTACTTC

D gene: TRBD2
clone size: many
V gene: TRBV3-1
J gene: TRBJ2-5
CDR3 protein: CASSPRTSGQETQYF
CDR3 DNA: TGTGCCAGCAGCCCCCGGACTAGCGGCCAAGAGACCCAGTACTTC

D gene: -
clone size: many
V gene: TRBV7-9
J gene: TRBJ2-7
CDR3 protein: CASGQTGRYEQYF
CDR3 DNA: TGTGCCAGCGGCCAAACAGGGAGGTACGAGCAGTACTTC

D gene: TRBD1
clone size: -
V gene: TRBV5-1
J gene: TRBJ2-7
CDR3 protein: CASSSDRVGQYF
CDR3 DNA: TGCGCCAGCAGTTCCGACAGGGTCGGGCAGTACTTC

D gene: TRBD1
clone size: many
V gene: TRBV13
J gene: TRBJ2-3
CDR3 protein: CASSSDRDRDTISTDTQYF
CDR3 DNA: TGTGCCAGCAGCTCCGACAGGGATCGAGATACAATTAGCACAGATACGCAGTATTTT

D gene: -
clone size: many
V gene: TRBV4-1
J gene: TRBJ2-4
CDR3 protein: CASSQAAGTLGVAKNIQYF
CDR3 DNA: TGCGCCAGCAGCCAAGCCGCCGGGACATTAGGCGTAGCCAAAAACATTCAGTACTTC

D gene: -
clone size: many
V gene: TRBV7-2
J gene: TRBJ2-5
CDR3 protein: CASSLGGTPETQYF
CDR3 DNA: TGTGCCAGCAGCTTAGGCGGGACTCCTGAGACCCAGTACTTC

D gene: -
clone size: many
V gene: TRBV6-2/TRBV6-3
J gene: TRBJ2-2
CDR3 protein: CASSYSHGSENTGELFF
CDR3 DNA: TGTGCCAGCAGTTACTCGCACGGGAGCGAGAACACCGGGGAGCTGTTTTTT

D gene: TRBD1
clone size: few
V gene: TRBV12-3/TRBV12-4
J gene: TRBJ2-5
CDR3 protein: CASSLSRDRGRLETQYF
CDR3 DNA: TGTGCCAGCAGTTTATCAAGGGACAGGGGGCGACTAGAGACCCAGTACTTC

D gene: TRBD1
clone size: few
V gene: TRBV7-8
J gene: TRBJ1-1
CDR3 protein: CASSSGQSAAFF
CDR3 DNA: TGTGCCAGCAGCTCGGGACAGTCCGCCGCTTTCTTT

D gene: -
clone size: -
V gene: TRBV7-9
J gene: TRBJ2-2
CDR3 protein: CASSRLTGAGEQFF
CDR3 DNA: TGTGCCAGCAGCAGATTGACCGGGGCCGGGGAGCAGTTTTTT

D gene: TRBD2
clone size: many
V gene: TRBV29-1
J gene: TRBJ2-7
CDR3 protein: CSVETSGRVYEQYF
CDR3 DNA: TGCAGCGTTGAGACTAGCGGGAGAGTCTACGAGCAGTACTTC

D gene: TRBD2
clone size: many
V gene: TRBV4-1
J gene: TRBJ2-3
CDR3 protein: CASSQHARGGFTDTQYF
CDR3 DNA: TGCGCCAGCAGCCAACATGCGCGGGGGGGTTTCACAGATACGCAGTATTTT

D gene: -
clone size: many
V gene: TRBV6-2/TRBV6-3
J gene: TRBJ2-1
CDR3 protein: CASSQRTWDEQFF
CDR3 DNA: TGTGCCAGCAGTCAGCGGACATGGGATGAGCAGTTCTTC

D gene: -
clone size: few
V gene: TRBV7-9
J gene: TRBJ2-7
CDR3 protein: CASSPPYLGTAYDQYF
CDR3 DNA: TGTGCCAGCAGCCCTCCCTATCTTGGGACGGCATACGATCAGTACTTC

D gene: TRBD2
clone size: -
V gene: TRBV4-1
J gene: TRBJ2-1
CDR3 protein: CASGRTSGTYNEQFF
CDR3 DNA: TGCGCCAGCGGCCGGACTAGCGGGACTTACAATGAGCAGTTCTTC

D gene: -
clone size: many
V gene: TRBV19
J gene: TRBJ2-3
CDR3 protein: CASSSVVTGFSTDTQYF
CDR3 DNA: TGTGCCAGTAGTTCGGTGGTGACGGGATTTAGCACAGATACGCAGTATTTT

D gene: -
clone size: many
V gene: TRBV29-1
J gene: TRBJ1-1
CDR3 protein: CSAMGQNTEAFF
CDR3 DNA: TGCAGCGCCATGGGACAGAACACTGAAGCTTTCTTT

D gene: -
clone size: -
V gene: TRBV6-5
J gene: TRBJ1-3
CDR3 protein: CASTTRFSGNTIYF
CDR3 DNA: TGTGCCAGCACGACAAGGTTCTCTGGAAACACCATATATTTT

D gene: -
clone size: many
V gene: TRBV7-6
J gene: TRBJ2-2
CDR3 protein: CASNRLVNTGELFF
CDR3 DNA: TGTGCCAGCAACAGACTAGTGAACACCGGGGAGCTGTTTTTT

D gene: TRBD1
clone size: many
V gene: TRBV20-1
J gene: TRBJ2-7
CDR3 protein: CSAIDRQGPSYEQYF
CDR3 DNA: TGCAGTGCTATTGATCGACAGGGGCCCTCCTACGAGCAGTACTTC

D gene: -
clone size: many
V gene: TRBV7-9
J gene: TRBJ2-7
CDR3 protein: CASSSVTGFSYEQYF
CDR3 DNA: TGTGCCAGCAGCTCCGTTACAGGGTTTAGCTACGAGCAGTACTTC

D gene: -
clone size: many
V gene: TRBV4-2
J gene: TRBJ1-1
CDR3 protein: CASSHLNTEAFF
CDR3 DNA: TGTGCCAGCAGCCACCTGAACACTGAAGCTTTCTTT

D gene: -
clone size: many
V gene: TRBV20-1
J gene: TRBJ2-3
CDR3 protein: CSARLRLVNTQYF
CDR3 DNA: TGCAGTGCTAGACTCCGACTAGTCAATACGCAGTATTTT

D gene: -
clone size: many
V gene: TRBV6-2/TRBV6-3
J gene: TRBJ1-5
CDR3 protein: CASSSGAGPWPQHF
CDR3 DNA: TGTGCCAGCAGTTCCGGGGCCGGTCCGTGGCCCCAGCATTTT

D gene: -
clone size: many
V gene: TRBV18
J gene: TRBJ2-2
CDR3 protein: CASSPLEGANTGELFF
CDR3 DNA: TGTGCCAGCTCACCATTGGAAGGAGCGAACACCGGGGAGCTGTTTTTT

D gene: -
clone size: many
V gene: TRBV11-2
J gene: TRBJ1-2
CDR3 protein: CASSLVSPQGGSYGYTF
CDR3 DNA: TGTGCCAGCAGCTTAGTTTCCCCACAGGGAGGAAGCTATGGCTACACCTTC

D gene: -
clone size: many
V gene: TRBV4-3
J gene: TRBJ2-6
CDR3 protein: CASSQGGANVLTF
CDR3 DNA: TGCGCCAGCAGCCAAGGGGGGGCCAACGTCCTGACTTTC

D gene: -
clone size: many
V gene: TRBV7-6
J gene: TRBJ1-1
CDR3 protein: CASSLADSGRTEAFF
CDR3 DNA: TGTGCCAGCAGCTTGGCCGACTCGGGTCGGACTGAAGCTTTCTTT

D gene: TRBD2
clone size: few
V gene: TRBV19
J gene: TRBJ2-7
CDR3 protein: CASSVKSSGFSYEQYF
CDR3 DNA: TGTGCCAGTAGTGTCAAATCTAGCGGGTTCTCCTACGAGCAGTACTTC

D gene: TRBD1
clone size: medium-sized
V gene: TRBV29-1
J gene: TRBJ1-1
CDR3 protein: CSVLAGTGGIEAFF
CDR3 DNA: TGCAGCGTCTTAGCCGGGACAGGTGGAATTGAAGCTTTCTTT

D gene: TRBD1
clone size: many
V gene: TRBV2
J gene: TRBJ2-6
CDR3 protein: CASSELRDRASSGANVLTF
CDR3 DNA: TGTGCCAGCAGTGAGCTCCGGGACAGGGCTAGCTCTGGGGCCAACGTCCTGACTTTC

D gene: TRBD1
clone size: many
V gene: TRBV30
J gene: TRBJ1-2
CDR3 protein: CAWGDRVYGYTF
CDR3 DNA: TGTGCCTGGGGAGACAGGGTCTATGGCTACACCTTC

D gene: -
clone size: many
V gene: TRBV18
J gene: TRBJ2-1
CDR3 protein: CASSQGTFTMGEQFF
CDR3 DNA: TGTGCCAGCTCACAAGGGACCTTTACCATGGGTGAGCAGTTCTTC

D gene: -
clone size: -
V gene: TRBV5-3
J gene: TRBJ2-2
CDR3 protein: CASSLDPRGELFF
CDR3 DNA: TGTGCCAGCAGCTTGGATCCCAGGGGGGAGCTGTTTTTT

D gene: -
clone size: many
V gene: TRBV6-1
J gene: TRBJ2-7
CDR3 protein: CASRYGSSYEQYF
CDR3 DNA: TGTGCCAGCAGATACGGGAGCTCCTACGAGCAGTACTTC

D gene: TRBD1
clone size: many
V gene: TRBV30
J gene: TRBJ1-1
CDR3 protein: CAWTGQAPEAFF
CDR3 DNA: TGTGCCTGGACCGGACAGGCCCCTGAAGCTTTCTTT

D gene: -
clone size: medium-sized
V gene: TRBV9
J gene: TRBJ1-1
CDR3 protein: CASSVGGAGLSAEAFF
CDR3 DNA: TGTGCCAGCAGCGTAGGAGGAGCAGGCCTTAGCGCTGAAGCTTTCTTT

D gene: -
clone size: many
V gene: TRBV11-2
J gene: TRBJ1-1
CDR3 protein: CASSLDWAEAFF
CDR3 DNA: TGTGCCAGCAGCTTAGATTGGGCTGAAGCTTTCTTT

D gene: -
clone size: many
V gene: TRBV6-5
J gene: TRBJ2-7
CDR3 protein: CASSYGRVGYEQYF
CDR3 DNA: TGTGCCAGCAGTTACGGGCGGGTAGGCTACGAGCAGTACTTC

D gene: -
clone size: many
V gene: TRBV29-1
J gene: TRBJ1-1
CDR3 protein: CSVEIGGETEAFF
CDR3 DNA: TGCAGCGTTGAAATCGGAGGGGAAACTGAAGCTTTCTTT

D gene: -
clone size: many
V gene: TRBV5-5
J gene: TRBJ1-1
CDR3 protein: CASSFERWTEAFF
CDR3 DNA: TGTGCCAGCAGCTTCGAGCGGTGGACTGAAGCTTTCTTT